These 26 T cell receptor beta chains share one sample of origin, sequenced in a study of early T cells in non-severe SARS-CoV-2 infection. TCRdb reanalysed the 5' RACE reads using MiXCR and keeps one entry per CDR3 protein. The sample holds fewer than 100,000 distinct CDR3 sequences; less than 15% are singletons and the top ten take approximately 2.4%. The specimen sequenced was whole blood. The receptors originated from an adult who was a healthcare worker with PCR-confirmed SARS-CoV-2 infection or an uninfected control (not recorded which).

The rearrangement uses TRBV29-1 and TRBJ2-3; TRBD1 agrees at 10 bases. V trimming: 0 bases; J trimming: 8 bases; junction bases outside the gene matches: 8. The CDR3 is 15 residues long. CDR1 and CDR2 (germline): SQVTM, ANQGSEA. CDR3 nucleotides: TGCAGCGTTGAAGATCCACGGGACAGGGGTTTTACGCAGTATTTT. Translation: CSVEDPRDRGFTQYF.

The CDR3: CASGLTGGANTQYF. The CDR3 bases are TGTGCCAGCGGACTAACAGGGGGCGCGAATACGCAGTATTTT. The genes are TRBV6-4 and TRBJ2-3; TRBD1 matches 9 bases. V trimming: 8 bases; J trimming: 7 bases; junction bases outside the gene matches: 10. This CDR3 has 14 residues. CDR1 is MRHNA, CDR2 SNTAGT, per germline.

In its sample, this clonotype was seen a few times. V is TRBV10-3 and J is TRBJ2-7, with D perhaps TRBD2 (6 bases). V was trimmed by 6 bases and J by 6 bases, leaving 21 bases between them. The CDR3 runs to 15 residues. The V gene's germline CDR1 is ENHRY and CDR2 SYGVKD. In DNA, the CDR3 is TGTGCCATCAGGCCAGCGATCGCGGGGCGTAGCGAGCAGTACTTC. Translated: CAIRPAIAGRSEQYF.

V and J are TRBV2 and TRBJ1-5, with TRBD1 as a possible D gene (5 bases). CDR1 is SNHLY and CDR2 is FYNNEI in the germline V gene. The CDR3 runs to 14 residues. The V end lost 8 bases, the J end lost 4 bases, and 15 bases lay between the germline ends. The DNA for the CDR3 is TGTGCCAGCTCTAGGCAGAGGGGTAATCAGCCCCAGCATTTT. It specifies CASSRQRGNQPQHF.

This clonotype showed up many times. The chain recombines TRBV19 with TRBJ1-5, with D unresolved. V gave up 5 bases and J gave up 5 bases, with 22 bases separating them. The CDR3 runs 17 residues. The germline gives CDR1 LNHDA, CDR2 SQIVND (reference sequence). CDR3 residues: CASSPLDRDGPYQPQHF. CDR3 nucleotide sequence: TGTGCCAGTAGTCCTTTGGACCGTGACGGGCCGTATCAGCCCCAGCATTTT.

At least ten counts were recorded for this clonotype. This chain joins TRBV2 and TRBJ1-4; D remains unclear. Germline assignment: CDR1 SNHLY and CDR2 FYNNEI. V shed 3 bases and J shed 2 bases, with 10 bases lying between them. The CDR3 loop spans 15 amino acids. CDR3 sequence: CASSEAVATNEKLFF. CDR3 DNA: TGTGCCAGCAGTGAGGCAGTGGCTACTAATGAAAAACTGTTTTTT.

This clonotype was recorded at least ten times. The CDR3 sequence: CAISMSSNTEAFF. The CDR3 DNA follows: TGTGCCATCAGTATGAGCTCGAACACTGAAGCTTTCTTT. The chain joins TRBV10-3 to TRBJ1-1; D not resolved. Trimming took 5 bases from V and 1 from J, leaving 8 bases between them. The germline V gene encodes CDR1 ENHRY and CDR2 SYGVKD. This CDR3 is 13 amino acids long.

This clonotype was recorded at least ten times. This chain connects TRBV20-1 to TRBJ2-7; the D gene is possibly TRBD1 (6 bases). Deletions cut 5 bases from V and 7 bases from J, with 24 bases between. The CDR3 spans 15 residues. Germline CDR1 reads DFQATT; CDR2 reads SNEGSKA (reference sequence). This CDR3 reads CSALTQQGYRREQYF. The CDR3 nucleotides read TGCAGTGCTTTGACTCAACAGGGTTACCGGCGGGAGCAGTACTTC.

This clonotype was counted between two and nine times. The gene calls are TRBV12-3 or TRBV12-4 and TRBJ2-7, with 9 bases that match TRBD2. Trimming took 5 bases from V and 10 from J; bases not matched to a gene: 3. This CDR3 comprises 11 residues. The CDR3 DNA sequence: TGTGCCAGCAGTCTAGGGACTAGCCAGTACTTC. Translating gives CASSLGTSQYF.

This chain links TRBV12-3 or TRBV12-4 with TRBJ1-3, with 9 bases identical to TRBD1. Losses at the gene ends were 5 bases for V and 4 bases for J; bases not matched to a gene: 9. The CDR3 runs 16 residues. The CDR3 bases are TGTGCCAGCAGTACTGTACAGGGGGCGAAAGGAAACACCATATATTTT. Protein product: CASSTVQGAKGNTIYF.

The chain uses TRBV4-3 and TRBJ2-1, with D perhaps matching TRBD1 (6 bases). This CDR3 is 16 amino acids long. Germline loops: CDR1 LGHNA, CDR2 YSLEER. The ends were cut back, 1 base at V and 3 bases at J, with 13 bases in the middle. DNA for the CDR3: TGCGCCAGCAGCCAAGGTGGGGGCCTAGACTACAATGAGCAGTTCTTC. Its protein product is CASSQGGGLDYNEQFF.

The chain links TRBV7-9 to TRBJ2-3; D uncertain. The CDR3 runs to 15 residues. Germline V CDR1 and CDR2: SEHNR, FQNEAQ (reference sequence). V was trimmed by 0 bases and J by 6 bases, leaving 13 bases between them. The CDR3 region has the DNA TGTGCCAGCAGCTTAGCGCTGGTCGAGGAGGATACGCAGTATTTT. Its translation is CASSLALVEEDTQYF.

This clonotype was detected many times. CDR3 sequence (DNA): TGTGCCAGCAGTTTAGGGCTCAGGGGTGGCTACACCTTC. This encodes CASSLGLRGGYTF. This sequence joins TRBV28 and TRBJ1-2, with a tentative D call TRBD1 (6 bases). The CDR3 loop spans 13 amino acids. The V end lost 2 bases, the J end lost 7 bases, and 11 bases lay between the germline ends. Germline CDR1 MDHEN, CDR2 SYDVKM.

This clonotype was recorded many times. V and J are TRBV11-2 and TRBJ2-3, with a weak D call TRBD1 (6 bases). Trimming stripped 3 bases from V and 3 bases from J, with 16 bases between. Germline V gives CDR1 SGHAT, CDR2 FQNNGV. The CDR3 loop spans 16 amino acids. CDR3 loop: CASSLTGASGTDTQYF. The CDR3 DNA sequence: TGTGCCAGCAGCTTGACAGGCGCCTCCGGGACAGATACGCAGTATTTT. Together with reference TRBV11-2 and TRBJ2-3, the CDR3 gives the full variable domain: EAGVAQSPRYKIIEKRQSVAFWCNPISGHATLYWYQQILGQGPKLLIQFQNNGVVDDSQLPKDRFSAERLKGVDSTLKIQPAKLEDSAVYLCASSLTGASGTDTQYFGPGTRLTVL.

This clonotype showed up just a few times. The chain has TRBV28 and TRBJ1-6, with 7 positions matching TRBD1. CDR3 length: 18 amino acids. The V gene's germline CDR1 is MDHEN and CDR2 SYDVKM. With 5 bases clipped from V and 0 bases from J, the junction kept 10 bases outside the gene matches. CDR3 in amino acids: CASSTRQGLSSYNSPLHF. The CDR3 DNA reads as TGTGCCAGCAGTACGCGACAGGGCTTAAGCTCCTATAATTCACCCCTCCACTTT.

This clonotype was observed many times. The rearrangement joins TRBV7-2 to TRBJ1-1; D is undetermined. CDR1 and CDR2 (germline): SGHTA, FQGNSA. The CDR3 spans 12 residues. The germline V and J ends were trimmed by 4 bases and 3 bases, with 6 bases remaining between them. CDR3 in amino acids: CASSSAYTEAFF. CDR3 coding DNA: TGTGCCAGCAGCTCCGCCTACACTGAAGCTTTCTTT.

The chain employs TRBV7-8 and TRBJ2-1; 12 bases fit TRBD2. The CDR3 runs 15 residues. CDR1 SGHVS and CDR2 FQNEAQ come from the germline V gene. The trim removed 5 bases at V and 5 bases at J, leaving 4 bases unmatched. CDR3 region: CASSPRLAGDNEQFF. CDR3 nucleotides: TGTGCCAGCAGCCCACGACTAGCGGGAGACAATGAGCAGTTCTTC.

The chain joins TRBV6-5 to TRBJ2-5; D uncertain. Germline lookup yields CDR1 MNHEY and CDR2 SVGAGI. The CDR3 contains 11 residues. With 2 bases removed from V and 5 bases from J, the gap between germline ends came to 3 bases. CDR3 sequence (DNA): TGTGCCAGCAGTTACATGGAGACCCAGTACTTC. Its protein is CASSYMETQYF.

The chain joins TRBV6-5 to TRBJ1-2; D unclear. The germline V gene has CDR1 MNHEY and CDR2 SVGAGI. The V gene lost 5 bases and the J gene lost 5 bases, with 15 bases spanning the gap. CDR3 size: 14 residues. The CDR3 region is CASSPSLSGYGYTF. The CDR3 DNA follows: TGTGCCAGCAGTCCCTCCTTGTCCGGTTATGGCTACACCTTC.

This clonotype was picked up a small number of times. The rearrangement uses TRBV29-1 and TRBJ1-4; maybe TRBD1 (6 bases). Germline CDR1 and CDR2: SQVTM and ANQGSEA. V dropped 7 bases and J dropped 6 bases, with 12 bases sitting between them. This CDR3 comprises 12 residues. CDR3: CSARGLDEKLFF. Written as DNA, the CDR3 is TGCAGCGCACGGGGGCTTGATGAAAAACTGTTTTTT.

In its sample, this clonotype was seen once. This chain's CDR3 is CSVAISGANVLTF. The DNA of the CDR3 is TGCAGCGTTGCTATCTCTGGGGCCAACGTCCTGACTTTC. The rearrangement joins TRBV29-1 to TRBJ2-6; D is unclear. V dropped 4 bases and J dropped 0 bases, with 4 bases sitting between them. The CDR3 runs 13 residues. In germline, CDR1 is SQVTM, CDR2 ANQGSEA.

This chain joins TRBV7-9 and TRBJ1-3; no firm D call. Looked up from germline, CDR1 is SEHNR and CDR2 is FQNEAQ (reference sequence). Trimming cost V 0 bases and J 10 bases, with 10 bases left between them. This CDR3 contains 13 residues. The CDR3 DNA follows: TGTGCCAGCAGCTTAGCGGCGGGGAGGACCATATATTTT. Encoded protein: CASSLAAGRTIYF.

For this clonotype: The junction does not match germline at one end; this may be a read error. The chain carries TRBV7-6 and TRBJ2-7; 10 nucleotides agree with TRBD2. The length of the CDR3 is 15 residues. CDR1 is SGHVS, CDR2 FNYEAQ, per germline. This CDR3 reads CASSPGTSVSYELYF. The CDR3 nucleotides read TGTGCCAGCAGCCCCGGGACTAGCGTGTCCTACGAGCTGTACTTC. Filled out from reference TRBV7-6 and TRBJ2-7, the complete variable domain reads GAGVSQSPRYKVTKRGQDVALRCDPISGHVSLYWYRQALGQGPEFLTYFNYEAQQDKSGLPNDRFSAERPEGSISTLTIQRTEQRDSAMYRCASSPGTSVSYELYFGPGTRLTVT.

This chain joins TRBV20-1 and TRBJ2-2, with 9 positions matching TRBD1. Germline CDR1 and CDR2: DFQATT and SNEGSKA (reference sequence). The CDR3 totals 13 residues. The CDR3 protein is CSSGTGKTGELFF. CDR3 nucleotides: TGCAGCTCCGGGACAGGGAAAACCGGGGAGCTGTTTTTT.

The V and J genes are TRBV4-1 and TRBJ2-1, with TRBD2 identical over 9 bases. The germline CDR1 and CDR2 sequences are MGHRA and YSYEKL. Trimming cost V 1 base and J 3 bases; bases outside gene matches: 7. This CDR3 region has 17 residues. The DNA for the CDR3 is TGCGCCAGCAGCCAAGGGGTGACTAGCGGATACTACAATGAGCAGTTCTTC. This translates into CASSQGVTSGYYNEQFF.

The rearrangement joins TRBV3-2 to TRBJ1-5; the table names TRBD1, a call not compared with the DNA. TRBV3-2 constitutes a pseudogene. This CDR3 region has 15 residues. CDR3 residues: CASSQGRVRNQPQHF. The CDR3 DNA reads TGTGCCAGCAGCCAGGGCAGGGTGCGCAATCAGCCCCAGCATTTT.